This paragraph covers one T cell receptor (beta chain) sequence. Antigen unknown. Germline V gene lookup returns CDR1 SGDLS and CDR2 YYNGEE. The CDR3 totals 17 residues. J was trimmed by 0 bases and V by 4 bases; bases with no gene match: 7. The sample comes from a study of cytomegalovirus exposure and HLA in healthy donors. Study-level results: Further analysis was carried out later, and it showed several of the most significant clusters appearing linked to common viral pathogens. A highly shared variant cluster was judged a likely technical artifact.

Primers for the PCR totalled 60 Vbeta and 13 Jbeta. Clones were sequenced by immunoSEQ multiplex PCR, and TCRdb holds only the in-frame ones, with some missing. This repertoire comprises around 88,000 clones; its ten largest clones make up just over 5.5%. Sequenced material: PBMCs. This chain uses TRBV9 with TRBJ2-3, with 11 bases that match TRBD2. This clonotype was sampled from a girl aged 5-17 years in good health and CMV-seropositive. DNA of the CDR3: TGTGCCAGCAGCCGAGTGGGACTAGCGGCTAGCACAGATACGCAGTATTTT. The encoded protein is CASSRVGLAASTDTQYF. Full variable domain (outside the CDR3, taken from reference TRBV9 and TRBJ2-3): DSGVTQTPKHLITATGQRVTLRCSPRSGDLSVYWYQQSLDQGLQFLIQYYNGEERAKGNILERFSAQQFPDLHSELNLSSLELGDSALYFCASSRVGLAASTDTQYFGPGTRLTVL.